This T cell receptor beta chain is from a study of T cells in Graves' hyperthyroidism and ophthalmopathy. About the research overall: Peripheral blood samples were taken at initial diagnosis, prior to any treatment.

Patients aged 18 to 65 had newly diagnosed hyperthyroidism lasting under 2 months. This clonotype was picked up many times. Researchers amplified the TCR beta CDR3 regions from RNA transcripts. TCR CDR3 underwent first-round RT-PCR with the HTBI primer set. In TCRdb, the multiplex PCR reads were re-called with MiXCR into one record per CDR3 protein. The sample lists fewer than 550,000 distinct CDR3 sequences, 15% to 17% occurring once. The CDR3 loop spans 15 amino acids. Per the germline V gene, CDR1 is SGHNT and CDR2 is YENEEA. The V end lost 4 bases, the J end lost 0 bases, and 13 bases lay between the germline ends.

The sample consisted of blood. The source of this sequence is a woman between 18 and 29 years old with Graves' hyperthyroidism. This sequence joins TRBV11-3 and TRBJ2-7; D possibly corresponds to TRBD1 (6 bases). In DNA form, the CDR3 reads TGTGCCAGCAGCTCCCACAGGGATAGCTCCTACGAGCAGTACTTC. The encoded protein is CASSSHRDSSYEQYF.